This entry lists 15 T cell receptor beta chains sequenced from one sample in a study of shared clonotypes between healthy human individuals. Sequencing was performed with immunoSEQ multiplex PCR; in TCRdb, only in-frame clones are kept and a portion is missing. This sample yields 190,000 or so clones, of which around 63% are seen a single time; 10% belongs to the top ten. Input material: memory CD4+ T cells sorted from blood. The subset here: CD45RA-negative fraction. All receptors derive from a man under 40 in good health.

This clone has a handful of counts. CDR3 in DNA: TGCAGCGTTGAAGATGACGTCCCCGGGCCCCAGCATTTT. Protein sequence: CSVEDDVPGPQHF. V is TRBV29-1 and J is TRBJ1-5; no reliable D call. The germline V and J ends were trimmed by 0 bases and 9 bases, with 12 bases remaining between them. This CDR3 is 13 amino acids long. Germline CDR1 is SQVTM and CDR2 is ANQGSEA.

The chain recombines TRBV4-3 with TRBJ2-1, with TRBD2 matching over 8 bases. The V gene's germline CDR1 is LGHNA and CDR2 YSLEER. CDR3 size: 15 residues. Trimming removed 0 bases from V and 6 bases from J; junction bases left unmatched: 4. For the CDR3, the DNA is TGCGCCAGCAGCCAAGATTCGGGAGGGGGCAATGAGCAGTTCTTC. As protein: CASSQDSGGGNEQFF.

The genes are TRBV1 and TRBJ2-3; TRBD2, as called in the table, went unchecked against the DNA. TRBV1 is termed a pseudogene. CDR3 length equals 17 residues. The CDR3 here is CTSSQAGTSLGTDTQYF. The CDR3 region has the DNA TGCACCAGCAGCCAAGCTGGGACTAGCCTCGGAACAGATACGCAGTATTTT.

The V gene is TRBV18, the J gene TRBJ2-7; D perhaps matches TRBD1 (5 bases). The germline V gene encodes CDR1 KGHSH and CDR2 LQKENI. The CDR3 length is 13 residues. Trimming removed 1 base at V and 5 bases at J, with 9 bases between. The CDR3 protein is CASSPLIGDEQYF. The DNA for the CDR3 is TGTGCCAGCTCACCACTAATAGGGGACGAGCAGTACTTC.

The chain uses TRBV6-1 and TRBJ2-1; TRBD1 might be the D (6 bases). Trimming took 8 bases from V and 3 from J, leaving 11 bases between them. CDR1 and CDR2 (germline): MNHNS, SASEGT. CDR3 length equals 13 residues. As DNA, the CDR3 is TGTGCCAGCGGGGACATCAGCTACAATGAGCAGTTCTTC. Translation: CASGDISYNEQFF.

This clone has at least ten counts. This sequence joins TRBV9 and TRBJ2-5; TRBD2 matches 9 bases. V gave up 0 bases and J gave up 3 bases; unmatched junction bases: 6. Looked up from germline, CDR1 is SGDLS and CDR2 is YYNGEE. The length of the CDR3 is 16 residues. CDR3 protein: CASSVDASGIKETQYF. In nucleotides, the CDR3 is TGTGCCAGCAGCGTAGATGCTAGCGGGATTAAAGAGACCCAGTACTTC.

This chain uses TRBV9 with TRBJ1-3, with D possibly matching TRBD1 (5 bases). In germline, CDR1 is SGDLS, CDR2 YYNGEE. The CDR3 covers 17 residues. The germline V and J ends were trimmed by 3 bases and 2 bases, with 18 bases remaining between them. In DNA form, the CDR3 reads TGTGCCAGCAGCGCCCGCTCAAGAGAGGGGCCTGGAAACACCATATATTTT. Encoded protein: CASSARSREGPGNTIYF.

This chain links TRBV7-8 with TRBJ2-2; maybe TRBD2 (6 bases). The CDR3 has 15 residues. The V and J ends lost 1 base and 8 bases respectively, with 14 bases between them. CDR1 SGHVS and CDR2 FQNEAQ come from the germline V gene. CDR3 region: CASSLVGLGRGELFF. The DNA for the CDR3 is TGTGCCAGCAGCTTAGTTGGTTTAGGGAGGGGGGAGCTGTTTTTT.

V gene TRBV25-1 combines with J gene TRBJ1-2; 9 bases align to TRBD1. CDR3 size: 16 residues. Germline assignment: CDR1 MGHDK and CDR2 SYGVNS. V was clipped by 2 bases and J by 7 bases; unmatched bases: 11. The CDR3 bases are TGTGCCAGCAGTGAAAATCTGTGGACAGGGGCTGGTGGCTACACCTTC. Translating gives CASSENLWTGAGGYTF.

This clone has only a few counts. This chain connects TRBV25-1 to TRBJ2-3; perhaps TRBD2 as D (6 bases). Germline V gives CDR1 MGHDK, CDR2 SYGVNS. CDR3 length equals 17 residues. Trimming cost V 6 bases and J 1 base, with 20 bases left between them. DNA for the CDR3: TGTGCCAGCAGCCAACCCCAGAGGGCTAGCGGCACAGATACGCAGTATTTT. This encodes CASSQPQRASGTDTQYF.

V gene TRBV7-9 combines with J gene TRBJ1-1, with D hard to call. Trimming pared 5 bases from V and 1 base from J, leaving 8 bases between. CDR3 length: 13 amino acids. Germline assignment: CDR1 SEHNR and CDR2 FQNEAQ (reference sequence). CDR3 sequence reads: CASSTSGNTEAFF. DNA of the CDR3: TGTGCCAGCAGCACGTCAGGGAACACTGAAGCTTTCTTT.

The CDR3 reads CASSPALPTYEQYF. The CDR3, as DNA: TGTGCCAGCAGCCCAGCTCTTCCAACCTACGAGCAGTACTTC. The chain carries TRBV5-6 and TRBJ2-7; no clear D gene. The CDR3 consists of 14 residues. Germline CDR1 SGHDT, CDR2 YYEEEE. V dropped 4 bases and J dropped 2 bases, with 13 bases sitting between them.

This chain links TRBV25-1 with TRBJ2-1; TRBD2 might be the D (6 bases). V dropped 7 bases and J dropped 1 base, with 14 bases sitting between them. Germline V lookup: CDR1 MGHDK, CDR2 SYGVNS. The CDR3 runs to 15 residues. The CDR3 loop reads CASTPRGRSYNEQFF. The CDR3 region has the DNA TGTGCCAGCACCCCCCGGGGGAGATCCTACAATGAGCAGTTCTTC.

Worth noting for this clone: Germline and junction disagree at one end, which may indicate a read error. The chain joins TRBV5-6 to TRBJ2-5; 8 bases are shared with TRBD1. From germline, CDR1 is SGHDT and CDR2 YYEEEE. The CDR3 covers 15 residues. CDR3 DNA sequence: TGTGCCAGCAGCTCGGTGAGGACAGGGTTAGAGGCCCAGTACTTC. Its protein is CASSSVRTGLEAQYF.

This CDR3 reads CASSLEPPGVAGDEQYF. In DNA, the CDR3 is TGTGCCAGCAGCTTAGAGCCCCCTGGAGTAGCGGGAGATGAGCAGTACTTC. The chain links TRBV11-2 to TRBJ2-7; TRBD2 matches 9 bases. Unmatched junction bases numbered 13, after V lost 0 bases and J lost 7 bases. This CDR3 comprises 17 residues. Germline V gene lookup returns CDR1 SGHAT and CDR2 FQNNGV.